One sample yielded the 19 T cell receptor beta chains listed below, sequenced in a study of blood T cell repertoires in COVID-19. Profiling relied on immunoSEQ multiplex PCR, and the TCRdb table lists in-frame clones only, not all of them. The table has about 52,000 clones, approximately 90% seen once. Sample: peripheral blood. Source of these receptors: a man aged 65 to 79 with acute or convalescent COVID-19.

The gene calls are TRBV7-6 and TRBJ2-1; TRBD1 is a possible D gene (5 bases). Germline assignment: CDR1 SGHVS and CDR2 FNYEAQ. Trimming took 4 bases from V and 6 from J, leaving 16 bases between them. The CDR3 totals 15 residues. The CDR3 bases are TGTGCCAGCAGCTCCCAACAGGCCCAGGTCAATGAGCAGTTCTTC. Protein sequence: CASSSQQAQVNEQFF.

This rearrangement joins TRBV5-4 to TRBJ2-6; D possibly corresponds to TRBD2 (5 bases). The V gene's germline CDR1 is SGHNT and CDR2 YYREEE (reference sequence). The CDR3 covers 16 residues. V was pared by 2 bases and J by 0 bases, with 9 bases between. The CDR3 DNA is TGTGCCAGCAGCTTACGGGAATACTCTGGGGCCAACGTCCTGACTTTC. This encodes CASSLREYSGANVLTF.

The V call is TRBV5-4, the J call TRBJ2-5, with D tentatively TRBD2 (5 bases). Germline V gene sequence: CDR1 SGHNT, CDR2 YYREEE (reference sequence). CDR3 length: 18 amino acids. V gave up 0 bases and J gave up 2 bases, with 20 bases separating them. CDR3 sequence (DNA): TGTGCCAGCAGCTTGGTCTTCGGAGCGGCCGACGAACAAGAGACCCAGTACTTC. Amino acid sequence: CASSLVFGAADEQETQYF.

The J gene is TRBJ1-5, the V gene TRBV6-5, with D tentatively TRBD1 (5 bases). The CDR3 contains 15 residues. The germline gives CDR1 MNHEY, CDR2 SVGAGI. V lost 6 bases to trimming and J lost 6 bases, with 18 bases between them. CDR3 in DNA: TGTGCCAGCAGCCCCTCCCGGGGGTTTGGTCAGCCCCAGCATTTT. Its protein product is CASSPSRGFGQPQHF.

This clone appeared a few times. The chain couples TRBV30 to TRBJ1-4; 10 bases agree with TRBD1. Germline V gene lookup returns CDR1 GTSNPN and CDR2 SVGIG (reference sequence). The CDR3 length is 15 residues. The J segment lost 7 bases and the V segment lost 2 bases, leaving 7 bases of the junction unmatched. DNA of the CDR3: TGTGCCTGGAGTTCGACAGGGGGCGCGAGTGAAAAACTGTTTTTT. Amino acids: CAWSSTGGASEKLFF.

V and J are TRBV2 and TRBJ1-1, with D perhaps matching TRBD1 (5 bases). V lost 6 bases, J lost 5 bases, and 16 bases lay in between. This CDR3 contains 14 residues. Germline V lookup: CDR1 SNHLY, CDR2 FYNNEI. CDR3 residues: CASRHSGLATEAFF. In DNA, the CDR3 is TGTGCCAGCAGACATTCAGGGTTAGCAACTGAAGCTTTCTTT.

This clone appeared a single time. This rearrangement joins TRBV19 to TRBJ1-3, with D perhaps TRBD1 (6 bases). Germline V gene data show CDR1 as LNHDA and CDR2 as SQIVND (reference sequence). Trimming stripped 7 bases from V and 4 bases from J, with 26 bases between. The CDR3 is 18 residues long. CDR3 coding DNA: TGTGCCAGTACCATGGGGACACGACGTTCGGCATGGGGAAACACCATATATTTT. Its translation is CASTMGTRRSAWGNTIYF.

V usage is TRBV27 and J usage is TRBJ2-3; D is unclear. The CDR3 totals 13 residues. Germline assignment: CDR1 MNHEY and CDR2 SMNVEV (reference sequence). The V gene lost 3 bases and the J gene lost 1 base, with 5 bases spanning the gap. The CDR3 loop reads CASSFQGTDTQYF. The DNA for the CDR3 is TGTGCCAGCAGTTTCCAGGGCACAGATACGCAGTATTTT.

The genes are TRBV15 and TRBJ1-2; TRBD1 matches 8 bases. The CDR3 is made up of 15 amino acids. Per the germline V gene, CDR1 is LNHNV and CDR2 is YYDKDF (reference sequence). Trimming cost V 3 bases and J 6 bases; bases outside gene matches: 9. CDR3 coding DNA: TGTGCCACCAGCAGGGGCGGACAGGGTCAACATGGCTACACCTTC. This codes for CATSRGGQGQHGYTF. Full variable domain (outside the CDR3, taken from reference TRBV15 and TRBJ1-2): DAMVIQNPRYQVTQFGKPVTLSCSQTLNHNVMYWYQQKSSQAPKLLFHYYDKDFNNEADTPDNFQSRRPNTSFCFLDIRSPGLGDTAMYLCATSRGGQGQHGYTFGSGTRLTVV.

The CDR3 here is CASSSYNQPQHF. The DNA of the CDR3 is TGTGCCAGCTCAAGCTACAATCAGCCCCAGCATTTT. The chain carries TRBV18 and TRBJ1-5; D unresolved. This CDR3 contains 12 residues. V lost 5 bases and J lost 3, with 5 bases in between. The V gene's germline CDR1 is KGHSH and CDR2 LQKENI.

This clone appeared a single time. The chain employs TRBV28 and TRBJ2-1; 8 nucleotides match TRBD2. The CDR3 consists of 15 residues. Looked up from germline, CDR1 is MDHEN and CDR2 is SYDVKM. Trimming took 5 bases from V and 6 from J; bases not matched to a gene: 9. In DNA, the CDR3 is TGTGCCAGCAGTCCCCTCGGGGGGGGTTTCAATGAGCAGTTCTTC. Protein product: CASSPLGGGFNEQFF.

This chain joins TRBV15 and TRBJ1-6; 10 nucleotides agree with TRBD1. Germline trimming cut 6 bases from V and 10 bases from J; bases unmatched to any gene: 3. The length of the CDR3 is 13 residues. Germline CDR1 LNHNV, CDR2 YYDKDF (reference sequence). The CDR3 spells CATRGDRGSPLHF. Written as DNA, the CDR3 is TGTGCCACCAGAGGGGACAGGGGATCACCCCTCCACTTT.

The J gene is TRBJ2-7, the V gene TRBV20-1; perhaps TRBD1 as D (6 bases). CDR1 DFQATT and CDR2 SNEGSKA come from the germline V gene (reference sequence). The CDR3 has 11 residues. V lost 1 base, J lost 9 bases, and 10 bases lay in between. The CDR3 sequence is CSARAGERQYF. The CDR3 bases are TGCAGTGCTAGAGCAGGGGAACGGCAGTACTTC.

This clone was recorded only once. The rearrangement uses TRBV19 and TRBJ1-5; 7 bases align to TRBD1. Losses at the gene ends were 3 bases for V and 3 bases for J; bases not matched to a gene: 5. The CDR3 is made up of 15 amino acids. The germline V gene has CDR1 LNHDA and CDR2 SQIVND (reference sequence). The CDR3: CASSIRQGDNQPQHF. For the CDR3, the DNA is TGTGCCAGTAGTATTCGACAGGGCGACAATCAGCCCCAGCATTTT.

This clone was seen once. The chain combines TRBV30 with TRBJ2-5, with D unclear. The V gene's germline CDR1 is GTSNPN and CDR2 SVGIG (reference sequence). This CDR3 has 12 amino acids. V lost 5 bases and J 5 bases, leaving 12 bases between the germline ends. In DNA form, the CDR3 reads TGTGCCTGGGAGCCGGGTGGGGAGACCCAGTACTTC. This encodes CAWEPGGETQYF. Combining the CDR3 with reference TRBV30 and TRBJ2-5 gives the whole variable domain SQTIHQWPATLVQPVGSPLSLECTVEGTSNPNLYWYRQAAGRGLQLLFYSVGIGQISSEVPQNLSASRPQDRQFILSSKKLLLSDSGFYLCAWEPGGETQYFGPGTRLLVL.

The chain is built from TRBV4-2 and TRBJ1-2, with D tentatively TRBD1 (5 bases). Between the trimmed V and J ends, which lost 0 bases and 5 bases, there was a span of 13 bases. Germline-derived CDR1 and CDR2 are LGHNA and YNFKEQ. The CDR3 contains 15 residues. The CDR3 sequence: CASSQDRTGGYGYTF. The CDR3 DNA is TGTGCCAGCAGCCAAGATCGGACGGGGGGATATGGCTACACCTTC.

This clone came up once. This chain connects TRBV2 to TRBJ1-2; D possibly corresponds to TRBD1 (5 bases). Trimming took 3 bases from V and 1 from J, leaving 9 bases between them. Germline V CDR1 and CDR2: SNHLY, FYNNEI. This CDR3 is 14 amino acids long. CDR3 in amino acids: CASSDYRNNYGYTF. The CDR3 DNA reads TGTGCCAGCAGTGACTACAGGAATAACTATGGCTACACCTTC.

This clone showed up just once. The V gene is TRBV7-9, the J gene TRBJ2-1; 10 nucleotides align to TRBD2. The length of the CDR3 is 14 residues. V trimming: 5 bases; J trimming: 14 bases; junction bases outside the gene matches: 12. CDR1 and CDR2 from the germline V gene are SEHNR and FQNEAQ (reference sequence). CDR3 DNA sequence: TGTGCCAGCAGCCCAGCGGGAGGGCCCCGTGTCAAGTTCTTC. Translating gives CASSPAGGPRVKFF. Using reference TRBV7-9 and TRBJ2-1 for the parts outside the CDR3, the full variable domain is DTGVSQNPRHKITKRGQNVTFRCDPISEHNRLYWYRQTLGQGPEFLTYFQNEAQLEKSRLLSDRFSAERPKGSFSTLEIQRTEQGDSAMYLCASSPAGGPRVKFFGPGTRLTVL.

The gene calls are TRBV5-8 and TRBJ2-7, with 9 positions matching TRBD1. CDR1 is SGHTS, CDR2 YDEGEE, per germline. V lost 3 bases, J lost 0 bases, and 4 bases stayed unmatched. This CDR3 has 15 amino acids. CDR3 protein: CASSSYRGLSYEQYF. The CDR3 bases are TGTGCCAGCAGCTCATACAGGGGGCTCTCCTACGAGCAGTACTTC.